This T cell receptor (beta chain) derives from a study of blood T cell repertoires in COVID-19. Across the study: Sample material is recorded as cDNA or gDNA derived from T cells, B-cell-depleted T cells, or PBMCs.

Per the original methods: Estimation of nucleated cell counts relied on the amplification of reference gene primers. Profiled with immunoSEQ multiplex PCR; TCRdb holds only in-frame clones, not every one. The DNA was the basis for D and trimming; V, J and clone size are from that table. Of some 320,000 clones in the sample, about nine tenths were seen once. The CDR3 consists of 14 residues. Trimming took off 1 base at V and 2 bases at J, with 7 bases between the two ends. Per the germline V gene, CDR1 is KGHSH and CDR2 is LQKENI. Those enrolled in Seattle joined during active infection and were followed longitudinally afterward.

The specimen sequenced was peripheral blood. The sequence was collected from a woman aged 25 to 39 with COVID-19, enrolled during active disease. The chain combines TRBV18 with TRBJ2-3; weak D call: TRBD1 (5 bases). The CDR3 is CASSPLRVTDTQYF. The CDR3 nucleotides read TGTGCCAGCTCACCACTCAGGGTCACAGATACGCAGTATTTT.